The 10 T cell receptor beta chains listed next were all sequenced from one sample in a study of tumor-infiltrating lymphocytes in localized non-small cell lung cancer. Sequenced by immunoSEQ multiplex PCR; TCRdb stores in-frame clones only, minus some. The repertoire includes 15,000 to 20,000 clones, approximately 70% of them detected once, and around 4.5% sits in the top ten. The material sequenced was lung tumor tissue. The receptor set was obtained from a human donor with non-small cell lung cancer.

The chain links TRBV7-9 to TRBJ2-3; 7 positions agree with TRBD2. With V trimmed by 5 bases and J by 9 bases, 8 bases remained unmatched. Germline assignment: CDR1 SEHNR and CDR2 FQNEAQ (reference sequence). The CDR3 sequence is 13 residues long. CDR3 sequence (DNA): TGTGCCAGCAGCCCCGGCTCGCGGGAGACGCAGTATTTT. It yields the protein CASSPGSRETQYF.

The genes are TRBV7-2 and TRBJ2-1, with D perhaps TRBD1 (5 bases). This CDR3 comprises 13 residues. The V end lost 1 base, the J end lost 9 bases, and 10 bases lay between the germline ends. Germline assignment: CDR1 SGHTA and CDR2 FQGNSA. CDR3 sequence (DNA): TGTGCCAGCAGCTTAGGCCCCCAGGGTGAGCAGTTCTTC. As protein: CASSLGPQGEQFF.

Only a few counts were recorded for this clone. CDR3 region: CASSIRGDQQYF. DNA for the CDR3: TGTGCCAGTAGTATAAGGGGGGACCAGCAGTACTTC. V and J are TRBV19 and TRBJ2-7; D could derive from TRBD1 or TRBD2 (6 bases each). The CDR3 has 12 residues. V shed 2 bases and J shed 8 bases, with 10 bases lying between them. Germline assignment: CDR1 LNHDA and CDR2 SQIVND (reference sequence). The whole variable domain, remainder taken from reference TRBV19 and TRBJ2-7, is DGGITQSPKYLFRKEGQNVTLSCEQNLNHDAMYWYRQDPGQGLRLIYYSQIVNDFQKGDIAEGYSVSREKKESFPLTVTSAQKNPTAFYLCASSIRGDQQYFGPGTRLTVT.

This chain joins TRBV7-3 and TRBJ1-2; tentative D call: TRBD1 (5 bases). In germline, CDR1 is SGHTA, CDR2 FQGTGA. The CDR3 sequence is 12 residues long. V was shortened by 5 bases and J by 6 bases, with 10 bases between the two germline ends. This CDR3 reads CASSVRGDGYTF. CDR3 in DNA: TGTGCCAGCAGCGTGCGGGGGGATGGCTACACCTTC.

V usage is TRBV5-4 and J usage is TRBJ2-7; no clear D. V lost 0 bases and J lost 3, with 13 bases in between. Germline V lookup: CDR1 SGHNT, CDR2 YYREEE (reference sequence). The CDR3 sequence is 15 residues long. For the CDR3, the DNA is TGTGCCAGCAGCTTGGCTTCTTCCCCCGACTACGAGCAGTACTTC. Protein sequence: CASSLASSPDYEQYF.

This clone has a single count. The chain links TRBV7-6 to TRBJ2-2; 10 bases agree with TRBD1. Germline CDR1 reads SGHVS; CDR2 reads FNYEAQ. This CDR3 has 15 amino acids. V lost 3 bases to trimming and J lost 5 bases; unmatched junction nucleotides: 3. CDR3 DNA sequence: TGTGCCAGCAGCTTTTGGGACAGGGGAACCGGGGAGCTGTTTTTT. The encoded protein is CASSFWDRGTGELFF.

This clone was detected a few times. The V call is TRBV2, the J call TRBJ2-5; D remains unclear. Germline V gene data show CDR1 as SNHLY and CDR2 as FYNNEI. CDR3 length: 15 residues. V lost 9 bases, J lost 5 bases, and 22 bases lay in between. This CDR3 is CASRPRVPHRETQYF. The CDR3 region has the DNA TGTGCCAGTCGGCCTCGGGTTCCTCACCGGGAGACCCAGTACTTC.

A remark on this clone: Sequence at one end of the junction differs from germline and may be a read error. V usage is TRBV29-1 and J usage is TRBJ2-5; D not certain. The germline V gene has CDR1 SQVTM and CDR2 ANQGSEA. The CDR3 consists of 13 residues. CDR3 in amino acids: CSVAAESQGTQYF. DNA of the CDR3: TGCAGCGTTGCGGCGGAAAGCCAAGGGACCCAGTACTTC. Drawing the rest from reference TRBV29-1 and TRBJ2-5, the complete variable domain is SAVISQKPSRDICQRGTSLTIQCQVDSQVTMMFWYRQQPGQSLTLIATANQGSEATYESGFVIDKFPISRPNLTFSTLTVSNMSPEDSSIYLCSVAAESQGTQYFGPGTRLLVL.

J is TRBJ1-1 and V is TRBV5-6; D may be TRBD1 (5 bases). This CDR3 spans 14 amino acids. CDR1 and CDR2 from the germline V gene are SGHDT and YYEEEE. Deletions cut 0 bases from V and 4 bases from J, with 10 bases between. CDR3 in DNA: TGTGCCAGCAGCTTGGTGGGGGAGGGCACTGAAGCTTTCTTT. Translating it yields CASSLVGEGTEAFF.

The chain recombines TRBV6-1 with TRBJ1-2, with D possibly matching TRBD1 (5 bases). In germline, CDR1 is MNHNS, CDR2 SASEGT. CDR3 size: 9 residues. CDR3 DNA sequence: TGTGGGACAAACTATGGCTACACCTTC. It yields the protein CGTNYGYTF.